The 9 T cell receptor beta chains listed next were all sequenced from one sample in a study of T cells in women clearing cervical HPV infection. TCRdb's copy holds only in-frame clones and misses some; the assay was immunoSEQ multiplex PCR. The repertoire table contains 20,000 to 25,000 clones. Sequencing was performed on blood buffy coat. The origin of the receptors is a woman between 18 and 70 years old with a cervical HPV16 infection that either progressed to CIN3+ or cleared (not recorded which).

As for this clone: The read terminates 3 residues before the CDR3 end, so the remaining end is supplied by the germline J gene. The V and J genes are TRBV6-2 or TRBV6-3 and TRBJ1-2; TRBD1 might be the D (5 bases). The CDR3 is 13 amino acids. The V and J ends lost 8 bases and 2 bases respectively, with 12 bases between them. Germline V gene lookup returns CDR1 MNHEY and CDR2 SVGEGT. The CDR3 loop is CASVQSGNYGYTF. The CDR3 bases that were read are TGTGCCAGCGTACAATCAGGGAACTATGGC.

Details on this clone: The observed sequence ends 3 residues before the CDR3 terminus, with the missing tail filled in from the germline J gene. The V gene is TRBV12-3 or TRBV12-4, the J gene TRBJ2-3; 8 bases line up with TRBD2. The CDR3 extends over 15 amino acids. CDR3 protein: CASRPGGGNQETQYF. CDR3 bases read: TGTGCCAGCAGGCCGGGCGGGGGGAACCAAGAGACG.

The CDR3 spells CAWDSYDYTF. CDR3 DNA, as far as it was read: TGTGCCTGGGACAGCTACGAC. The chain combines TRBV7-9 with TRBJ1-2; TRBD1 matches at 7 bases. The read gets to within 3 residues of the CDR3 end, and the germline J gene fills in the rest. Germline V gene lookup returns CDR1 SEHNR and CDR2 FQNEAQ (reference sequence). This CDR3 contains 10 residues. The full variable domain, in which reference TRBV7-9 and TRBJ1-2 provide the parts outside the CDR3, is DTGVSQNPRHKITKRGQNVTFRCDPISEHNRLYWYRQTLGQGPEFLTYFQNEAQLEKSRLLSDRFSAERPKGSFSTLEIQRTEQGDSAMYLCAWDSYDYTFGSGTRLTVV.

On this clone itself: The read ends 3 residues before the CDR3 terminus; that terminus is restored from the germline J gene. V is TRBV7-3 and J is TRBJ2-6; no clear D. The length of the CDR3 is 17 residues. Germline CDR1 SGHTA, CDR2 FQGTGA. The V gene lost 2 bases and the J gene lost 0 bases, with 11 bases spanning the gap. CDR3 in amino acids: CASSLLVARSGANVLTF. The CDR3 bases that were read are TGTGCCAGCAGCTTATTGGTGGCCCGCTCTGGGGCCAACGTC.

Frequency places this clone as medium-sized (0.01 to 0.1%). The read halts 3 residues ahead of the CDR3 end, with the missing end drawn from the germline J gene. The V call is TRBV10-1, the J call TRBJ2-7, with 10 bases lining up with TRBD1. Germline CDR1 reads WNHNN; CDR2 reads SYGVQD (reference sequence). The CDR3 totals 13 residues. V shed 7 bases and J 5 bases; nucleotides not matched to a gene: 5. CDR3 sequence reads: CASNPGTGDEQYF. CDR3 DNA (partial): TGCGCCAGCAACCCCGGGACAGGGGACGAG.

In the case of this clone: The read is 3 residues too short to cover the CDR3 end, so that end is filled in from the germline J gene. The V call is TRBV18, the J call TRBJ1-2, with D perhaps matching TRBD1 (6 bases). This CDR3 is built from 16 residues. In germline, CDR1 is KGHSH, CDR2 LQKENI. The CDR3 bases that were read are TGTGCCAGCTCACCACTACTAGCGGGGGGCACAGATACC. It codes for CASSPLLAGGTDT. The CDR3 reads in full as CASSPLLAGGTDTYTF.

A note on this clone: The CDR3 goes on 3 residues after the read ends, and that part is filled in from the germline J gene. The V gene is TRBV18, the J gene TRBJ1-2, with TRBD1 matching over 9 bases. CDR3 size: 15 residues. CDR1 and CDR2 (germline): KGHSH, LQKENI. CDR3 DNA, as far as it was read: TGTGCCAGCTCACCACCGAAGGGACAGGGCGATGAC. It codes for CASSPPKGQGDD. The whole CDR3 protein reads CASSPPKGQGDDYTF. The full variable domain, in which reference TRBV18 and TRBJ1-2 provide the parts outside the CDR3, is NAGVMQNPRHLVRRRGQEARLRCSPMKGHSHVYWYRQLPEEGLKFMVYLQKENIIDESGMPKERFSAEFPKEGPSILRIQQVVRGDSAAYFCASSPPKGQGDDYTFGSGTRLTVV.

Comment on this clone: The read stops 3 residues short of the end of the CDR3; the missing end is completed from the germline J gene. The chain joins TRBV9 to TRBJ1-1; D uncertain. The germline gives CDR1 SGDLS, CDR2 YYNGEE. Trimming removed 0 bases at V and 3 bases at J, with 9 bases between. There are 14 residues in the CDR3. The CDR3: CASSVEGLDTEAFF. The covered CDR3 bases are TGTGCCAGCAGCGTAGAGGGTCTGGACACTGAA.

This clone shows up as medium-sized by frequency. The read terminates 3 residues ahead of where the CDR3 ends, so the germline J gene completes it. The V call is TRBV2, the J call TRBJ2-5; 15 bases line up with TRBD2. Per the germline V gene, CDR1 is SNHLY and CDR2 is FYNNEI. The CDR3 consists of 13 residues. V lost 9 bases, J lost 7 bases, and 3 bases stayed unmatched. The CDR3 is CASGLAGGGTQYF. Partial CDR3 DNA: TGTGCCAGTGGACTAGCGGGAGGGGGGACC.